What follows describes a single T cell receptor beta chain. The antigen is undetermined. These data are taken from a study of CD8 T cell repertoires and HIV-1 epitope variants. Study information: Separate wells received one of Twenty-five Gag or Nef variant peptides. Tested: three Gag epitope families, Nef HW9 and YT9. Study results and caveats: This assay reports beta chains of antigen-expanded cells, not T cell function.

V lost 5 bases to trimming and J lost 8 bases, with 12 bases between them. This CDR3 has 12 residues. In germline, CDR1 is MNHNY, CDR2 SVGAGI (reference sequence). Method: immunoSEQ multiplex PCR; TCRdb's copy keeps in-frame clones and lacks some. The sample includes under 100,000 clones, 60% to 80% of them seen just once. This receptor was taken from a male donor with HIV. The sequencing sample was made of uncultured baseline CD8+ T cells from peripheral blood mononuclear cells (PBMCs). This chain links TRBV6-6 with TRBJ1-2; D may be TRBD1 (6 bases). The CDR3 sequence is CASSAGEGGYTF. CDR3 sequence (DNA): TGTGCCAGCAGTGCAGGGGAGGGAGGCTACACCTTC.